This paragraph covers one T cell receptor (beta chain) sequence. Its cognate antigen is unknown. The CDR3 is cut off 3 residues early in the read; its end comes from the germline J gene. Germline V gene data show CDR1 as SGHAT and CDR2 as FQNNGV. CDR3 length: 15 amino acids. V lost 6 bases, J lost 7 bases, and 16 bases lay in between. Cervical HPV DNA detected by MY09/MY11 PCR, typed by dot-blot. The data were produced by immunoSEQ multiplex PCR, yet TCRdb's version contains in-frame clones alone and is incomplete. The sample totals 45,000 to 55,000 clones; its top ten clones hold approximately 1%. These data come from a study of T cells in women clearing cervical HPV infection. About the study: Controls were women whose single incident HPV16 infection cleared within 12 months without precancer or cancer.

Overall study findings and caveats: Richness differences could reflect unmeasured T-cell content per sample.

This chain links TRBV11-2 with TRBJ1-6; D may be TRBD1 (6 bases). Sequencing was carried out using blood buffy coat. The receptor's source is a woman aged 18 to 69 with a cervical HPV16 infection that either progressed to CIN3+ or cleared (not recorded which). The CDR3 protein is CASRGAGAENSPLHF. The sequenced CDR3 bases are TGTGCCAGCAGGGGGGCCGGGGCGGAAAATTCACCC.